This TCR beta chain was documented in a study of cytomegalovirus exposure and HLA in healthy donors. These donors, healthy bone marrow donors, were studied. Study observations and caveats: The authors reported that TCR beta sequences could predict HLA-A and HLA-B alleles. These predictions were accurate for most subjects in the first cohort. As a later analysis revealed, most CMV-associated TCR beta chains appeared HLA-restricted. It was reported that the classifier diagnosed cytomegalovirus status with high specificity and sensitivity in both the original and validation cohorts.

With respect to this clone: Its matching antigen is unknown.

V was shortened by 7 bases and J by 4 bases, with 10 bases between the two germline ends. CDR3 length equals 13 residues. Germline-derived CDR1 and CDR2 are LNHDA and SQIVND (reference sequence). Use of 60 Vbeta and 13 Jbeta primers characterized the PCR. The assay was immunoSEQ multiplex PCR, and TCRdb's table has in-frame clones only and misses some. The sample has 120,000 to 150,000 clones; 61% are singletons. The TCR comes from a male donor in good health and CMV-seronegative. Sequencing was performed on PBMCs. V is TRBV19 and J is TRBJ2-2; a weak D match, TRBD1 (5 bases). This CDR3 reads CASNARVTGELFF. CDR3 DNA: TGTGCCAGTAACGCCAGGGTCACCGGGGAGCTGTTTTTT.